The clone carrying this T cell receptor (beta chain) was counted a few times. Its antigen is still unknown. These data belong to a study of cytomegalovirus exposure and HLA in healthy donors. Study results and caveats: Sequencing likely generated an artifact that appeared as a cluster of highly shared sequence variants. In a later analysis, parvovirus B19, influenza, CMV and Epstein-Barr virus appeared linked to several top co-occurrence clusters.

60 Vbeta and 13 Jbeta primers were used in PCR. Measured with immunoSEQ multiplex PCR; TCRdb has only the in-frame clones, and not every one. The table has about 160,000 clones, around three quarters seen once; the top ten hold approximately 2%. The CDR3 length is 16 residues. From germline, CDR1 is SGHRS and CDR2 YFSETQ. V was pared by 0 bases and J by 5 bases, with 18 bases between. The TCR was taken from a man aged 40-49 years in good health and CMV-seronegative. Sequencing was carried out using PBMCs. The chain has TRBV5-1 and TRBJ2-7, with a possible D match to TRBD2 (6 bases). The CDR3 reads CASSLGGLSGSDEQYF. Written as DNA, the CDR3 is TGCGCCAGCAGCTTGGGGGGATTAAGCGGGTCTGACGAGCAGTACTTC.